This T cell receptor (beta chain) derives from a study of patients and donors after allogeneic stem cell transplantation. TCRdb reprocessed the RT-PCR reads with MiXCR, giving one entry per CDR3 protein. In the table there are about 200,000 distinct CDR3 sequences, 38% of which are singletons. This CDR3 has 14 residues. Germline V gives CDR1 MNHNY, CDR2 SVGAGI (reference sequence). The V end was cut by 5 bases, the J end by 3 bases, with 13 bases between. This clonotype was counted only a few times. The sample was blood, either unsorted or a sorted T cell fraction (not recorded which). This sequence joins TRBV6-6 and TRBJ1-1; D is uncertain. This clonotype was sampled from a human donor who was either an allogeneic HSCT recipient or a stem cell or donor lymphocyte infusion donor (not recorded which). It is not recorded whose cells these are; they may come from a transplant donor. CDR3 bases: TGTGCCAGCAGTGATGGGAGAACCGACACTGAAGCTTTCTTT. This gives the protein CASSDGRTDTEAFF.